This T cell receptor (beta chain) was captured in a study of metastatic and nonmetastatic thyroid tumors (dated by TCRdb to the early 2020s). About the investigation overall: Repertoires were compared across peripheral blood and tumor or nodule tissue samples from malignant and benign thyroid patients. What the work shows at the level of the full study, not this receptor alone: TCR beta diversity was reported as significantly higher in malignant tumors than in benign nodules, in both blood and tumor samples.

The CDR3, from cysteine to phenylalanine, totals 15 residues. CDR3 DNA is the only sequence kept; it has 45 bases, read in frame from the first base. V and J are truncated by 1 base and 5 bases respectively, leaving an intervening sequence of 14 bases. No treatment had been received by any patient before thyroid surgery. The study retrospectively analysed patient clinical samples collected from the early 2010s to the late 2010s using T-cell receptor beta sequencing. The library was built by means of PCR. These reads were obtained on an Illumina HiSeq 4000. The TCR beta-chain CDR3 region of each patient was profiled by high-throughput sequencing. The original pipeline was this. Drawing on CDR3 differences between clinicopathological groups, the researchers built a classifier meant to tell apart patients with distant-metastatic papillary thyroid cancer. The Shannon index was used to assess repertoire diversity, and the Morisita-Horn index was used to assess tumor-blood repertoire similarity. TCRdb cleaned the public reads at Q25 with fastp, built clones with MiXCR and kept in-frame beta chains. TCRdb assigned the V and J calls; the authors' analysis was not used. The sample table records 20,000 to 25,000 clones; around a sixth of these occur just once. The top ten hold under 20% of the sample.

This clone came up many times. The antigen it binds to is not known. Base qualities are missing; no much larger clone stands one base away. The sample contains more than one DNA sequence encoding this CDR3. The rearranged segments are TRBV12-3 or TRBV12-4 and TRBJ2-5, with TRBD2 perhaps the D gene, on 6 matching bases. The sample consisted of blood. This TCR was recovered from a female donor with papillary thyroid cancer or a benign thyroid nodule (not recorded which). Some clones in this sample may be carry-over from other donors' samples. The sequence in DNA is TGTGCCAGCAGTTTAGGGACTACGGAATTCGAGACCCAGTACTTC. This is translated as CASSLGTTEFETQYF.